This T cell receptor (beta chain) was observed in a study of blood T cell repertoires in COVID-19. The V and J ends lost 6 bases and 0 bases respectively, with 14 bases between them. This CDR3 comprises 15 residues. Germline lookup yields CDR1 SGHTA and CDR2 FQGNSA. Data came from immunoSEQ multiplex PCR; TCRdb stores just in-frame clones and leaves some out. The sample lists over 200,000 clones, about 85% occurring once. Sequencing was done on a sample of PBMCs or T cells enriched from blood (not recorded which). This chain uses TRBV7-2 with TRBJ1-1; no reliable D call. The source is a young man who had recovered from COVID-19. CDR3 nucleotides: TGTGCCAGCAGGGTCCTGAGACAAGTGAACACTGAAGCTTTCTTT. This codes for CASRVLRQVNTEAFF.